A single sample is the source of the 27 T cell receptor beta chains below, sequenced in a study of shared clonotypes between healthy human individuals. Using immunoSEQ multiplex PCR, the repertoire was profiled, and TCRdb retains in-frame clones only, with some absent. The sample yields under 2.5 million clones, roughly 90% seen once. Input material: naive CD4+ T cells from PBMCs. Subset reported: CD45RA+ positively selected. Source of these receptors: a man between 18 and 29 years old in good health. Some clones in this sample may be carry-over from other donors' samples.

The V call is TRBV7-2, the J call TRBJ2-5, with 9 bases fitting TRBD1. Germline CDR1 is SGHTA and CDR2 is FQGNSA. This CDR3 has 14 amino acids. The V and J ends lost 5 bases and 4 bases, in that order; junction bases with no gene match: 5. CDR3 in DNA: TGTGCCAGCAGCCGGGACAGGGTGGGAGAGACCCAGTACTTC. Protein sequence: CASSRDRVGETQYF.

The chain employs TRBV7-9 and TRBJ2-7; no reliable D call. The germline V gene encodes CDR1 SEHNR and CDR2 FQNEAQ (reference sequence). The ends were cut back, 5 bases at V and 2 bases at J, with 4 bases in the middle. The CDR3 contains 11 residues. CDR3 sequence (DNA): TGTGCCAGCAGCGTTACCTACGAGCAGTACTTC. Translating gives CASSVTYEQYF.

The rearrangement joins TRBV18 to TRBJ1-1, with D uncertain. The length of the CDR3 is 15 residues. The ends were cut back, 3 bases at V and 1 base at J, with 12 bases in the middle. Germline V gene data show CDR1 as KGHSH and CDR2 as LQKENI. The chain's CDR3 is CASSPVTTANTEAFF. CDR3 bases: TGTGCCAGCTCACCCGTAACGACGGCGAACACTGAAGCTTTCTTT.

J is TRBJ2-3 and V is TRBV2, with a possible D match to TRBD2 (6 bases). V gave up 4 bases and J gave up 3 bases, with 17 bases separating them. The germline V gene encodes CDR1 SNHLY and CDR2 FYNNEI. There are 16 residues in the CDR3. The DNA of the CDR3 is TGTGCCAGCAGTGGCGGGGCGGGCAGCCGAACAGATACGCAGTATTTT. Residues: CASSGGAGSRTDTQYF.

This clone occurred a few times. The chain links TRBV10-3 to TRBJ1-2; D gene uncertain. The CDR3 runs 11 residues. V was cut by 2 bases and J by 2 bases, with 0 bases left in between. CDR1 is ENHRY, CDR2 SYGVKD, per germline. CDR3 coding DNA: TGTGCCATCAGTGAGAACTATGGCTACACCTTC. Protein: CAISENYGYTF.

As concerns this clone: Other nucleotide sequences from this sample produce the same CDR3. The chain is built from TRBV6-5 and TRBJ1-2; D not resolved. Germline CDR1 and CDR2: MNHEY and SVGAGI. V lost 2 bases, J lost 4 bases, and 5 bases lay in between. CDR3 size: 12 residues. DNA of the CDR3: TGTGCCAGCAGTTACGGCGGCTATGGCTACACCTTC. It is translated as CASSYGGYGYTF.

This chain joins TRBV18 and TRBJ1-2; D is possibly TRBD1 (5 bases). V lost 3 bases and J lost 7, with 12 bases in between. Germline CDR1 reads KGHSH; CDR2 reads LQKENI. The CDR3 sequence is 13 residues long. The CDR3 coding sequence is TGTGCCAGCTCACCCGCAGGGTTATTTGGCTACACCTTC. It encodes CASSPAGLFGYTF.

This clone is a singleton in its sample. This chain links TRBV28 with TRBJ2-7; 10 bases are shared with TRBD1. The germline V gene encodes CDR1 MDHEN and CDR2 SYDVKM. The CDR3 has 14 amino acids. J gave up 3 bases and V 7 bases, and 6 bases lay outside the gene matches. Here the CDR3 DNA reads TGTGCCAGCAATATGGGGACAGGGGTCTACGAGCAGTACTTC. It codes for CASNMGTGVYEQYF.

This clone was seen only once. The chain employs TRBV27 and TRBJ2-7; D is possibly TRBD2 (6 bases). Germline CDR1 is MNHEY and CDR2 is SMNVEV (reference sequence). The CDR3 consists of 15 residues. The germline V and J ends were trimmed by 5 bases and 6 bases, with 20 bases remaining between them. CDR3 region: CASSRRDRYGGEQYF. CDR3 coding DNA: TGTGCCAGCAGTCGGAGGGACCGCTACGGGGGCGAGCAGTACTTC.

The gene calls are TRBV7-8 and TRBJ2-7; D uncertain. The V gene lost 5 bases and the J gene lost 3 bases, with 14 bases spanning the gap. The CDR3 is made up of 14 amino acids. Per germline, CDR1 SGHVS and CDR2 FQNEAQ. Here the CDR3 reads CASSHLTQGYEQYF. In DNA form, the CDR3 reads TGTGCCAGCAGCCACCTGACGCAAGGCTACGAGCAGTACTTC.

The rearrangement joins TRBV28 to TRBJ2-3; 8 bases line up with TRBD2. V shed 1 base and J 6 bases; nucleotides not matched to a gene: 12. The CDR3 contains 17 residues. Germline CDR1 MDHEN, CDR2 SYDVKM. CDR3 amino acids: CASSLLPASGPRDTQYF. CDR3 sequence (DNA): TGTGCCAGCAGTTTATTGCCAGCTAGCGGGCCTAGGGATACGCAGTATTTT.

This chain uses TRBV11-2 with TRBJ2-3, with 8 bases fitting TRBD2. This CDR3 has 15 amino acids. With 8 bases clipped from V and 5 bases from J, the junction kept 12 bases outside the gene matches. Germline loops: CDR1 SGHAT, CDR2 FQNNGV. CDR3 in amino acids: CASSLLAVTGDTQYF. CDR3 DNA: TGTGCCAGCTCCCTACTAGCGGTCACTGGAGATACGCAGTATTTT.

V usage is TRBV6-5 and J usage is TRBJ2-1, with D unresolved. Germline V CDR1 and CDR2: MNHEY, SVGAGI. V gave up 2 bases and J gave up 3 bases, with 14 bases separating them. The CDR3 runs 16 residues. The CDR3 nucleotides read TGTGCCAGCAGTTACAGATCACCGAGTGTCTACAATGAGCAGTTCTTC. Its protein is CASSYRSPSVYNEQFF.

The gene calls are TRBV2 and TRBJ2-7; TRBD2 might be the D (6 bases). The V end was cut by 7 bases, the J end by 5 bases, with 15 bases between. Germline V gives CDR1 SNHLY, CDR2 FYNNEI. The CDR3 spans 13 residues. The CDR3 DNA reads TGTGCCAGCAATCTTAGGTGGGGGGACGAGCAGTACTTC. The encoded protein is CASNLRWGDEQYF.

The chain recombines TRBV11-2 with TRBJ2-1, with 11 bases matching TRBD2. CDR1 and CDR2 from the germline V gene are SGHAT and FQNNGV. The CDR3 runs 19 residues. Losses at the gene ends were 2 bases for V and 3 bases for J; bases not matched to a gene: 12. The chain's CDR3 is CASSLTNTGLAERYNEQFF. The DNA for the CDR3 is TGTGCCAGCAGCTTAACGAATACGGGACTAGCGGAGCGCTACAATGAGCAGTTCTTC.

The V call is TRBV27, the J call TRBJ2-7; the D gene could be TRBD1 or TRBD2 (5 bases each). The V end was cut by 9 bases, the J end by 6 bases, with 12 bases between. The CDR3 contains 11 residues. The germline V gene has CDR1 MNHEY and CDR2 SMNVEV (reference sequence). Here the CDR3 reads CASSTRGEQYF. DNA for the CDR3: TGTGCCAGTTCTACTAGGGGCGAGCAGTACTTC.

This clone was counted a few times. The chain uses TRBV28 and TRBJ1-1, with D possibly being TRBD1 (5 bases). From germline, CDR1 is MDHEN and CDR2 SYDVKM. The CDR3 is 14 amino acids. Trimming cost V 5 bases and J 1 base, with 11 bases left between them. CDR3 loop: CASSPGATNTEAFF. CDR3 coding DNA: TGTGCCAGCAGTCCCGGGGCTACGAACACTGAAGCTTTCTTT.

The chain combines TRBV5-4 with TRBJ2-7; TRBD2 agrees at 10 bases. The V gene end was trimmed by 0 bases and the J gene end by 0 bases; junction bases not matched to a gene: 3. The CDR3 totals 16 residues. Looked up from germline, CDR1 is SGHNT and CDR2 is YYREEE (reference sequence). This CDR3 reads CASSLGLAGTSYEQYF. In nucleotides, the CDR3 is TGTGCCAGCAGCTTGGGACTAGCGGGTACCTCCTACGAGCAGTACTTC. The full variable domain, its missing parts supplied by reference TRBV5-4 and TRBJ2-7, is ETGVTQSPTHLIKTRGQQVTLRCSSQSGHNTVSWYQQALGQGPQFIFQYYREEENGRGNFPPRFSGLQFPNYSSELNVNALELDDSALYLCASSLGLAGTSYEQYFGPGTRLTVT.

The V and J genes are TRBV5-1 and TRBJ2-3, with D tentatively TRBD2 (6 bases). V gave up 2 bases and J gave up 0 bases, with 10 bases separating them. The CDR3 runs to 15 residues. Germline V gene data show CDR1 as SGHRS and CDR2 as YFSETQ. The CDR3 region is CASSFLASSTDTQYF. CDR3 coding DNA: TGCGCCAGCAGCTTCCTAGCGTCTAGCACAGATACGCAGTATTTT. Looking up the rest from reference TRBV5-1 and TRBJ2-3 gives the full variable domain: KAGVTQTPRYLIKTRGQQVTLSCSPISGHRSVSWYQQTPGQGLQFLFEYFSETQRNKGNFPGRFSGRQFSNSRSEMNVSTLELGDSALYLCASSFLASSTDTQYFGPGTRLTVL.

The rearrangement joins TRBV2 to TRBJ1-3; TRBD1 matches at 8 bases. There are 15 residues in the CDR3. After removal of 2 bases from V and 4 bases from J, the junction contained 4 bases not matched to a gene. Germline CDR1 reads SNHLY; CDR2 reads FYNNEI. The CDR3: CASSERTGMGNTIYF. The CDR3 DNA reads as TGTGCCAGCAGTGAAAGGACAGGGATGGGAAACACCATATATTTT.

This clone was counted between two and nine times. This sample includes further DNA sequences coding for the same CDR3. The rearrangement joins TRBV4-1 to TRBJ1-5; D remains ambiguous. Trimming shortened V by 1 base and J by 7 bases, and 8 bases separated the two germline ends. Germline values: CDR1 MGHRA, CDR2 YSYEKL. CDR3 length equals 13 residues. The CDR3 loop reads CASSQVGEQPQHF. CDR3 nucleotide sequence: TGCGCCAGCAGCCAAGTAGGAGAGCAGCCCCAGCATTTT.

This clone was detected only once. V and J are TRBV29-1 and TRBJ1-5; D is ambiguous. CDR1 and CDR2 from the germline V gene are SQVTM and ANQGSEA. Trimming removed 4 bases at V and 4 bases at J, with 8 bases between. CDR3 size: 12 residues. Here the CDR3 reads CSVGSLNQPQHF. The CDR3 DNA is TGCAGCGTTGGCTCCCTTAATCAGCCCCAGCATTTT.

This clone appeared a single time. The same CDR3 can be traced to other DNA sequences in this sample. J is TRBJ2-3 and V is TRBV9; D gene unclear. Germline assignment: CDR1 SGDLS and CDR2 YYNGEE. Trimming stripped 0 bases from V and 0 bases from J, with 8 bases between. CDR3 size: 15 residues. The CDR3 sequence is CASSVVVGSTDTQYF. DNA of the CDR3: TGTGCCAGCAGCGTAGTGGTCGGGAGCACAGATACGCAGTATTTT.

This chain joins TRBV5-4 and TRBJ2-3, with D perhaps matching TRBD1 (5 bases). Germline V gene data show CDR1 as SGHNT and CDR2 as YYREEE (reference sequence). The CDR3 covers 13 residues. Trimming removed 5 bases at V and 4 bases at J, with 11 bases between. The CDR3 DNA is TGTGCCAGCAGTAGGGGATCGGCAGATACGCAGTATTTT. This sequence encodes CASSRGSADTQYF.

This clone has just a few counts. This chain links TRBV10-3 with TRBJ1-3; no firm D call. With 0 bases removed from V and 0 bases from J, the gap between germline ends came to 6 bases. The CDR3 sequence is 15 residues long. Germline V gives CDR1 ENHRY, CDR2 SYGVKD. The CDR3 DNA reads as TGTGCCATCAGTGAGTCGGGGTTCTCTGGAAACACCATATATTTT. As protein: CAISESGFSGNTIYF.

Concerning this clone: At the DNA level, this CDR3 is encoded by other sequences in the same sample as well. The chain recombines TRBV7-9 with TRBJ1-1, with D possibly TRBD1 on 5 matching bases. V was trimmed by 4 bases and J by 1 base, leaving 7 bases between them. CDR3 size: 13 residues. The germline V gene encodes CDR1 SEHNR and CDR2 FQNEAQ (reference sequence). CDR3 protein: CASSSGQNTEAFF. The CDR3 bases are TGTGCCAGCAGCTCAGGACAGAACACTGAAGCTTTCTTT.

The chain joins TRBV9 to TRBJ2-3; D not certain. CDR3 length: 13 amino acids. The V gene lost 3 bases and the J gene lost 0 bases, with 5 bases spanning the gap. Germline V gene lookup returns CDR1 SGDLS and CDR2 YYNGEE. The CDR3 DNA is TGTGCCAGCAGCGAAACTAGCACAGATACGCAGTATTTT. Translating gives CASSETSTDTQYF.